A single sample is the source of the 9 T cell receptor beta chains below, sequenced in a study of technical replicates of blood from a handful of donors. Repertoires were generated with immunoSEQ multiplex PCR, while TCRdb's copy carries only in-frame clones and drops some. This sample yields some 10,000 clones, of which around 94% are seen a single time; about 7.1% belongs to the top ten. The sample taken for sequencing was PBMCs. These receptors were obtained from a human donor in good health.

The rearrangement links TRBV29-1 to TRBJ2-5; 10 nucleotides line up with TRBD2. The DNA end favors TRBJ2-7, so the J call may be wrong. The CDR3 has 14 residues. Germline-derived CDR1 and CDR2 are SQVTM and ANQGSEA. The CDR3 region has the DNA TGCAGCGTTCGGACTAGCGGACCACGCTACGAGCAGTACTTC. Encoded protein: CSVRTSGPRYEQYF.

The rearrangement uses TRBV7-8 and TRBJ2-7, with 9 bases aligning to TRBD2. CDR3 length: 16 amino acids. Germline values: CDR1 SGHVS, CDR2 FQNEAQ. Losses at the gene ends were 2 bases for V and 1 base for J; bases not matched to a gene: 6. CDR3 protein: CASSLISAGGSYEQYF. The CDR3 DNA follows: TGTGCCAGCAGCTTAATCTCAGCGGGAGGTTCCTACGAGCAGTACTTC.

This chain uses TRBV5-1 with TRBJ2-5, with 8 positions matching TRBD2. Per the germline V gene, CDR1 is SGHRS and CDR2 is YFSETQ. V trimming: 2 bases; J trimming: 3 bases; junction bases outside the gene matches: 6. The CDR3 runs 15 residues. CDR3 coding DNA: TGCGCCAGCAGCTTAAGACTAGCGATGGAAGAGACCCAGTACTTC. Amino acid sequence: CASSLRLAMEETQYF.

This chain links TRBV20-1 with TRBJ2-7, with TRBD1 as a possible D gene (6 bases). The V and J ends lost 7 bases and 5 bases respectively, with 12 bases between them. The CDR3 has 11 amino acids. Germline V gene data show CDR1 as DFQATT and CDR2 as SNEGSKA (reference sequence). DNA for the CDR3: TGCAGTGTTACAGGGTACGACGAGCAGTACTTC. This encodes CSVTGYDEQYF.

V gene TRBV7-9 combines with J gene TRBJ1-4; TRBD1 aligns across 11 bases. With 5 bases clipped from V and 5 bases from J, the junction kept 7 bases outside the gene matches. The CDR3 spans 16 residues. Germline V CDR1 and CDR2: SEHNR, FQNEAQ (reference sequence). DNA for the CDR3: TGTGCCAGCAGCCGTTTCTGGGACAGGGGGAATGAAAAACTGTTTTTT. Its protein product is CASSRFWDRGNEKLFF.

This clone occurred a few times. The V gene is TRBV6-5, the J gene TRBJ1-1; D is uncertain. CDR3 length equals 11 residues. The V and J ends lost 5 bases and 6 bases respectively, with 7 bases between them. Per germline, CDR1 MNHEY and CDR2 SVGAGI. Here the CDR3 reads CASSHRAEAFF. The CDR3 DNA is TGTGCCAGCAGTCATCGGGCTGAAGCTTTCTTT.

J is TRBJ2-4 and V is TRBV10-2, with 12 bases fitting TRBD2. The CDR3 totals 18 residues. V was clipped by 1 base and J by 5 bases; unmatched bases: 9. The germline V gene encodes CDR1 WSHSY and CDR2 SAAADI. In DNA form, the CDR3 reads TGCGCCAGCAGTGAGTGGCTAGCGGGAGGGGCTCTTGAAAACATTCAGTACTTC. Its translation: CASSEWLAGGALENIQYF.

The chain couples TRBV5-1 to TRBJ2-7; TRBD2 matches 7 bases. Germline V gives CDR1 SGHRS, CDR2 YFSETQ. The junction had 14 bases not matched to a gene; V was cut back by 3 bases and J by 5 bases. The CDR3 is 16 residues long. The CDR3 nucleotides read TGCGCCAGCAGCTCCATTTGGGGGAGGGCCCGCCACGAGCAGTACTTC. This sequence encodes CASSSIWGRARHEQYF.

The chain employs TRBV5-8 and TRBJ1-1; the D gene is possibly TRBD1 (6 bases). Germline V gene data show CDR1 as SGHTS and CDR2 as YDEGEE. V was trimmed by 0 bases and J by 4 bases, leaving 13 bases between them. The CDR3 has 15 amino acids. The CDR3 sequence: CASSLGRGWGTEAFF. CDR3 coding DNA: TGTGCCAGCAGCTTGGGCAGGGGTTGGGGCACTGAAGCTTTCTTT.